The entry that follows covers one T cell receptor beta chain sequence. Antigen specificity is unknown. Mismatch repair deficiency was confirmed in all patients, by PCR or immunohistochemistry. TCR sequencing covered a few patients who responded to pembrolizumab. TCRdb's table, derived via immunoSEQ multiplex PCR, lists solely in-frame clones and lacks some. The sample lists 100,000 to 150,000 clones; 88% were seen once. The sample originates from a study of PD-1 blockade in mismatch repair-deficient tumors. Study-level background: Patients had approximately 12 mismatch repair-deficient cancer types, all previously treated and progressing. Study-wide results and limits: Tumor-resident clones, often absent from pretreatment blood, expanded after pembrolizumab and then contracted.

J lost 3 bases, V lost 6 bases, and 6 bases had no gene match. Germline V lookup: CDR1 MNHNS, CDR2 SASEGT. This CDR3 has 14 residues. The rearrangement links TRBV6-1 to TRBJ2-3, with TRBD1 matching over 7 bases. Specimen: peripheral blood, collected approximately 72 weeks after starting pembrolizumab. The receptor was derived from an adult with mismatch repair-deficient cancer. The CDR3 coding sequence is TGTGCCAGCAGGGACCCAGGGGGTACAGATACGCAGTATTTT. Amino acid sequence: CASRDPGGTDTQYF.